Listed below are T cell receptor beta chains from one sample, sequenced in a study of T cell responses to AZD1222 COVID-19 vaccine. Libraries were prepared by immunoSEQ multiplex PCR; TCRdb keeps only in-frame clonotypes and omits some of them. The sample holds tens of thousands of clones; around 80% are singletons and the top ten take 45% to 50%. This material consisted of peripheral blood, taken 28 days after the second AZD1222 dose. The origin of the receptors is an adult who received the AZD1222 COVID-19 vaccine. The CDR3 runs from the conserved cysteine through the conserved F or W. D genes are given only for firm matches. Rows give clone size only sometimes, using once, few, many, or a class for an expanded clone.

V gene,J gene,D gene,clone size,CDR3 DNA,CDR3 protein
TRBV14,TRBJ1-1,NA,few,TGTGCCAGCAGCGGGAGCGGACCTGAAGCTTTCTTT,CASSGSGPEAFF
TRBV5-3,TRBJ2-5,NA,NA,TGTGCCAGAAGCTTGGGAAGGCCCAAAGAGACCCAGTACTTC,CARSLGRPKETQYF
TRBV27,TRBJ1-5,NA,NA,TGTGCCAGCAGTTTATCGGCGGCCGCGAATCAGCCCCAGCATTTT,CASSLSAAANQPQHF
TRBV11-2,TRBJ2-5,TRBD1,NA,TGTGCCAGCAGCTTAGCGTGGGACAGGGGGAAGTACTTC,CASSLAWDRGKYF
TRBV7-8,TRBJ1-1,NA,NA,TGTGCCAGCAGCCGGCAGGGGTTAACTGAAGCTTTCTTT,CASSRQGLTEAFF
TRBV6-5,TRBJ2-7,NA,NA,TGTGCCAGCAGTTATCTCCAGGGGACCGAGCAGTACTTC,CASSYLQGTEQYF
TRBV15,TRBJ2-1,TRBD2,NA,TGTGCCACCAGCAGGGTGAGGCTAGCGGGAGTCGCCAATGAGCAGTTCTTC,CATSRVRLAGVANEQFF
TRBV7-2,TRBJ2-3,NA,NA,TGTGCCAGCAGCTTACTATCCACAGATACGCAGTATTTT,CASSLLSTDTQYF
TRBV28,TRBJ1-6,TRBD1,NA,TGTGCCAGCAGTTTGCAGGGACAGGGTCTAAAATCCCACTTT,CASSLQGQGLKSHF
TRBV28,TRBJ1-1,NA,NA,TGTGCCAGCAGTTTGGGACTCTGGAACACTGAAGCTTTCTTT,CASSLGLWNTEAFF
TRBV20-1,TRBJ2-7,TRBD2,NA,TGCAGTGCTAGTGTGAGGGGAGGGATGAGCGAGCAGTACTTC,CSASVRGGMSEQYF
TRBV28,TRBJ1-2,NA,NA,TGTGCCAGCAGTTTTGGGGGGGCCGGGAACTATGGCTACACCTTC,CASSFGGAGNYGYTF
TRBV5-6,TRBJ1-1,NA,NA,TGTGCCAGCAGCTCCCTGGGGATCACTGAAGCTTTCTTT,CASSSLGITEAFF
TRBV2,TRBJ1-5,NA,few,TGTGCCAGCAGTGAAAATCCAGGATATAGCAATCAGCCCCAGCATTTT,CASSENPGYSNQPQHF
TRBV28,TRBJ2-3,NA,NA,TGTGCCAGCAGTTTACAGGGAGATACGCAGTATTTT,CASSLQGDTQYF
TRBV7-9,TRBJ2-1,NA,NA,TGTGCCAGCAGCTTAAGTACAGGCCCCAACAATGAGCAGTTCTTC,CASSLSTGPNNEQFF
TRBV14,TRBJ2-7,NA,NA,TGTGCCAGCAGCCAAGTACAGGACTCCTACGAGCAGTACTTC,CASSQVQDSYEQYF
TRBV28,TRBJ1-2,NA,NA,TGTGCCAGCAGTTTATGGGGGCAGGGCTACACCTTC,CASSLWGQGYTF
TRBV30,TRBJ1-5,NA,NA,TGTGCCTGGAGTCTGGGGGGCCGTCAGCCCCAGCATTTT,CAWSLGGRQPQHF
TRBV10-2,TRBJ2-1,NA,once,TGCGCCAGCGCCGCGGGCGGGACCTACAATGAGCAGTTCTTC,CASAAGGTYNEQFF
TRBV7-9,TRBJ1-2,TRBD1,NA,TGTGCCAGCAGCTTCATACTACAGGGGGGTTGGGGCTACACCTTC,CASSFILQGGWGYTF
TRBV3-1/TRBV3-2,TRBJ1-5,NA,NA,TGTGCCAGCAGCCAAGATCAGGCCCCCACCCGGCCCCAGCATTTT,CASSQDQAPTRPQHF
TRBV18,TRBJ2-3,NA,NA,TGTGCCAGCTCACCTGGACAGATGAACACAGATACGCAGTATTTT,CASSPGQMNTDTQYF
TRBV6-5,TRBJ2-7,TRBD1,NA,TGTGCCAGCAGAGTAAGCGGACAGGGTCTCGAGCAGTACTTC,CASRVSGQGLEQYF
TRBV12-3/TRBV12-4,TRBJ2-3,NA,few,TGTGCCAGCAGTCAATCGTATACGCAGTATTTT,CASSQSYTQYF
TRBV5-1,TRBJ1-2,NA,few,TGCGCCAGCAGCTTGGTCCCAGGGGACAACATCTACACCTTC,CASSLVPGDNIYTF
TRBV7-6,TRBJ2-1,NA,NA,TGTGCCAGCAGCATGGACGGCTACAATGAGCAGTTCTTC,CASSMDGYNEQFF
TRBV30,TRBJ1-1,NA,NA,TGTGCCTGGAATGGGGATAGCGGAACTGAAGCTTTCTTT,CAWNGDSGTEAFF
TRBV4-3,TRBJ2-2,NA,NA,TGCGCCAGCAGCCAAGAAGATCAGGGGACGAACACCGGGGAGCTGTTTTTT,CASSQEDQGTNTGELFF
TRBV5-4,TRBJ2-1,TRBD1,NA,TGTGCCAGCAGATCCGGGACAGCCCTCCTAGTTGGGCAGTTCTTC,CASRSGTALLVGQFF
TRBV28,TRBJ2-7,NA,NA,TGTGCCAGCTCCGATGACTCGATCTATGACGAGCAGTACTTC,CASSDDSIYDEQYF
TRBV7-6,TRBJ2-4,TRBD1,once,TGTGCCAGCAGCTTAGACACCCGGGACAGTAAAAACATTCAGTACTTC,CASSLDTRDSKNIQYF
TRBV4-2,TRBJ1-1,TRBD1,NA,TGTGCCAGCAGCCCAGACAGGGGGGCAGCTTTCTTT,CASSPDRGAAFF
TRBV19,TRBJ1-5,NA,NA,TGTGCCAGTAGGGGGGGGGCGGTTGGCAATCAGCCCCAGCATTTT,CASRGGAVGNQPQHF
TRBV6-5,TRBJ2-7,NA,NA,TGTGCCAGCAGGCGACAGGCCAGCTCCTACGAGCAGTACTTC,CASRRQASSYEQYF
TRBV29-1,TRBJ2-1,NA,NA,TGCAGCGTTGAGGCCAACTACAATGAGCAGTTCTTC,CSVEANYNEQFF
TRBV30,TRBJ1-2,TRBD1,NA,TGTGCCTGGAAGCGGGACAGCGCGTATGGCTACACCTTC,CAWKRDSAYGYTF
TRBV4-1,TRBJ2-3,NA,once,TGCGCCAGCAGCCAAGAAGGACGGAGACCCCTCACAGATACGCAGTATTTT,CASSQEGRRPLTDTQYF
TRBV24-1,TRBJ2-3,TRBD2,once,TGTGCCACCAGTGTCGCGGGGGATTTCACAGATACGCAGTATTTT,CATSVAGDFTDTQYF
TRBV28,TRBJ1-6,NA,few,TGTGCCAGCATCGCACAGTTCAGGGTTAATTCACCCCTCCACTTT,CASIAQFRVNSPLHF
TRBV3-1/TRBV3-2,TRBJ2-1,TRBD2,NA,TGTGCCAGCAGCCAAGCCTTGGGGCTAGCGGGGGGGAAGGAGCAGTTCTTC,CASSQALGLAGGKEQFF
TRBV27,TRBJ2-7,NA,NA,TGTGCCAGCACGTACCGGTGGGGGCGGGACTACGAGCAGTACTTC,CASTYRWGRDYEQYF
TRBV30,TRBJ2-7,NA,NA,TGTGCCTGGAGTGAGGGAGGAAAGCAGTACTTC,CAWSEGGKQYF
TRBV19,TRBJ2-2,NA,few,TGTGCCAGTAGTATAGGAAACACCGGGGAGCTGTTTTTT,CASSIGNTGELFF
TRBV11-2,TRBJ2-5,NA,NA,TGTGCCAGCAGCTTAGTTGTCGGGGCACAAGAGACCCAGTACTTC,CASSLVVGAQETQYF